These 8 T cell receptor beta chains were all obtained from the same sample, sequenced in a study of cytotoxic CD8 clonotypes in ibrutinib-treated CLL. TCRdb keeps only in-frame clones here, not all; method: immunoSEQ multiplex PCR. Among around 330,000 clones, 67% were seen once, and the ten largest hold 5% to 6.5%. Sequencing used PBMCs, obtained after 36 months of ibrutinib treatment. The receptors originated from a human donor with chronic lymphocytic leukemia.

The chain joins TRBV10-3 to TRBJ2-7; D is undetermined. There are 8 residues in the CDR3. CDR1 and CDR2 from the germline V gene are ENHRY and SYGVKD. The V and J ends lost 11 bases and 1 base respectively, with 0 bases between them. The CDR3, as DNA: TGTGCCTCCTACGAGCAGTACTTC. Protein product: CASYEQYF.

The rearrangement uses TRBV9 and TRBJ1-1, with D hard to call. CDR1 is SGDLS, CDR2 YYNGEE, per germline. The CDR3 is 15 amino acids. V dropped 4 bases and J dropped 0 bases, with 13 bases sitting between them. The CDR3 nucleotides are TGTGCCAGCAGCCGCTACTCGAACATGAACACTGAAGCTTTCTTT. This encodes CASSRYSNMNTEAFF.

This clone has a single count. This chain links TRBV25-1 with TRBJ2-5; TRBD1 or TRBD2 may be the D gene (5 bases each). In germline, CDR1 is MGHDK, CDR2 SYGVNS. This CDR3 comprises 13 residues. Trimming shortened V by 4 bases and J by 2 bases, and 8 bases separated the two germline ends. CDR3 DNA: TGTGCCAGCAGTGGTTGGGGGCAAGAGACCCAGTACTTC. Amino acids: CASSGWGQETQYF. Combining the CDR3 with reference TRBV25-1 and TRBJ2-5 gives the whole variable domain EADIYQTPRYLVIGTGKKITLECSQTMGHDKMYWYQQDPGMELHLIHYSYGVNSTEKGDLSSESTVSRIRTEHFPLTLESARPSHTSQYLCASSGWGQETQYFGPGTRLLVL.

The chain carries TRBV9 and TRBJ2-7, with 9 bases lining up with TRBD1. The CDR3 is made up of 16 amino acids. Trimming at V came to 0 bases and at J to 4 bases, leaving 8 bases not matched to a gene. Germline V gene lookup returns CDR1 SGDLS and CDR2 YYNGEE. In DNA form, the CDR3 reads TGTGCCAGCAGCGTAGCTGAACAGGGGGCGTTTTACGAGCAGTACTTC. Its protein is CASSVAEQGAFYEQYF.

The genes are TRBV25-1 and TRBJ2-7; D call uncertain. V dropped 4 bases and J dropped 3 bases, with 4 bases sitting between them. Looked up from germline, CDR1 is MGHDK and CDR2 is SYGVNS. The CDR3 has 11 amino acids. The DNA for the CDR3 is TGTGCCAGCAGTGCAGACTACGAGCAGTACTTC. It specifies CASSADYEQYF.

The chain has TRBV13 and TRBJ2-2, with D possibly being TRBD1 or TRBD2 (5 bases each). Per germline, CDR1 PRHDT and CDR2 FYEKMQ (reference sequence). V lost 3 bases and J lost 5, with 19 bases in between. This CDR3 is built from 17 residues. The CDR3 loop reads CASSFPLLDRGTGELFF. The DNA of the CDR3 is TGTGCCAGCAGCTTTCCTCTACTCGACAGAGGGACCGGGGAGCTGTTTTTT.

V is TRBV19 and J is TRBJ2-5; D uncertain. The CDR3 covers 12 residues. V was shortened by 0 bases and J by 9 bases, with 8 bases between the two germline ends. Germline CDR1 is LNHDA and CDR2 is SQIVND (reference sequence). This CDR3 reads CASSIEGMAQYF. The CDR3 DNA reads as TGTGCCAGTAGTATAGAAGGGATGGCCCAGTACTTC.

The chain joins TRBV6-5 to TRBJ1-1; D may be TRBD1 (5 bases). V gave up 0 bases and J gave up 7 bases, with 12 bases separating them. The CDR3 totals 14 residues. Germline V gene sequence: CDR1 MNHEY, CDR2 SVGAGI. The chain's CDR3 is CASSYSLGAFEAFF. CDR3 in DNA: TGTGCCAGCAGTTACTCGTTAGGGGCATTTGAAGCTTTCTTT.